This entry lists 25 T cell receptor beta chains sequenced from one sample in a study of identical twins. From the 5' RACE reads, TCRdb called clonotypes with MiXCR, one entry per CDR3 protein. The sample consists of some 630,000 distinct CDR3 sequences, around 7.5% of them appearing once. Separately, the same data were catalogued under a study of yellow fever vaccine responses in identical twins.

Input material: PBMCs. The source is a woman in her late teens or twenties in good health.

This clonotype was seen at least ten times. The rearrangement links TRBV2 to TRBJ2-1; D perhaps matches TRBD2 (7 bases). CDR1 is SNHLY and CDR2 is FYNNEI in the germline V gene. The CDR3 is made up of 15 amino acids. The V end was cut by 7 bases, the J end by 2 bases, with 15 bases between. DNA of the CDR3: TGTGCCAGCATTATCAGCGGGGACACCTACAATGAGCAGTTCTTC. Translated, it gives CASIISGDTYNEQFF.

The J gene is TRBJ2-3, the V gene TRBV15; a possible D gene is TRBD2 (6 bases). Germline CDR1 and CDR2: LNHNV and YYDKDF (reference sequence). Trimming stripped 1 base from V and 3 bases from J, with 14 bases between. CDR3 length: 16 amino acids. The CDR3 loop is CATSRAGTGGTDTQYF. The CDR3 DNA reads TGTGCCACCAGCAGAGCCGGGACTGGGGGGACAGATACGCAGTATTTT.

This chain's CDR3 is CASSPRLAPSETQYF. CDR3 nucleotides: TGTGCCAGCAGCCCAAGACTAGCTCCGAGTGAGACCCAGTACTTC. The chain carries TRBV7-9 and TRBJ2-5; TRBD2 aligns across 7 bases. Looked up from germline, CDR1 is SEHNR and CDR2 is FQNEAQ (reference sequence). V shed 5 bases, J shed 5 bases, and the junction held 11 bases outside the gene matches. The CDR3 has 15 amino acids.

A few counts support this clonotype. The rearrangement links TRBV3-1 to TRBJ2-3, with TRBD2 identical over 7 bases. This CDR3 comprises 15 residues. V lost 0 bases to trimming and J lost 2 bases; unmatched junction nucleotides: 2. CDR1 and CDR2 (germline): LGHDT, YNNKEL (reference sequence). The CDR3 region is CASSQDAGVTDTQYF. CDR3 in DNA: TGTGCCAGCAGCCAAGACGCGGGGGTCACAGATACGCAGTATTTT.

This clonotype was observed a few times. This chain connects TRBV3-1 to TRBJ1-4, with 9 bases matching TRBD1. Germline V gives CDR1 LGHDT, CDR2 YNNKEL (reference sequence). This CDR3 is 18 amino acids long. Trimming removed 5 bases from V and 2 bases from J; junction bases left unmatched: 12. The CDR3 sequence: CASSGRDREVATNEKLFF. The CDR3 coding sequence is TGTGCCAGCAGCGGACGGGACAGGGAGGTTGCTACTAATGAAAAACTGTTTTTT.

This clonotype has at least ten counts. The chain recombines TRBV4-1 with TRBJ2-6, with TRBD2 as a possible D gene (5 bases). The CDR3 sequence is 17 residues long. The germline V and J ends were trimmed by 0 bases and 2 bases, with 11 bases remaining between them. CDR1 and CDR2 from the germline V gene are MGHRA and YSYEKL. CDR3 in amino acids: CASSQDPSSPGANVLTF. CDR3 bases: TGCGCCAGCAGCCAAGACCCTAGCAGTCCTGGGGCCAACGTCCTGACTTTC.

The chain carries TRBV4-1 and TRBJ2-7; possible D gene TRBD2, 6 bases. CDR1 is MGHRA, CDR2 YSYEKL, per germline. V was pared by 3 bases and J by 4 bases, with 13 bases between. The CDR3 length is 14 residues. The CDR3 spells CASSHLGEEYEQYF. The CDR3 DNA reads as TGCGCCAGCAGCCATCTGGGGGAGGAGTACGAGCAGTACTTC.

This clonotype has a handful of counts. This chain connects TRBV2 to TRBJ1-4, with D possibly being TRBD1 (6 bases). V dropped 7 bases and J dropped 0 bases, with 12 bases sitting between them. The CDR3 runs to 15 residues. Germline V gene data show CDR1 as SNHLY and CDR2 as FYNNEI. The DNA for the CDR3 is TGTGCCAGCATAGAGGGGGGTGCAACTAATGAAAAACTGTTTTTT. Protein sequence: CASIEGGATNEKLFF.

The chain employs TRBV5-1 and TRBJ2-1, with 9 nucleotides matching TRBD1. V shed 0 bases, J shed 15 bases, and the junction held 4 bases outside the gene matches. Germline V gene sequence: CDR1 SGHRS, CDR2 YFSETQ. The CDR3 totals 12 residues. CDR3 nucleotides: TGCGCCAGCAGCTTGGGACAGGGGGGTTCGTTCTTC. It specifies CASSLGQGGSFF.

This clonotype was counted many times. V gene TRBV20-1 combines with J gene TRBJ2-1; 9 bases are a match to TRBD2. The germline V gene encodes CDR1 DFQATT and CDR2 SNEGSKA (reference sequence). Trimming cost V 4 bases and J 4 bases; bases outside gene matches: 8. The CDR3 has 15 residues. The CDR3 spells CSATTGTSIYNEQFF. The CDR3 DNA reads TGCAGTGCTACTACCGGGACTAGCATATACAATGAGCAGTTCTTC.

This clonotype has only a few counts. This chain joins TRBV10-3 and TRBJ2-3; weak D call: TRBD2 (5 bases). With 6 bases removed from V and 0 bases from J, the gap between germline ends came to 7 bases. The CDR3 is 13 residues long. Germline CDR1 reads ENHRY; CDR2 reads SYGVKD. The chain's CDR3 is CAIRERSTDTQYF. Written as DNA, the CDR3 is TGTGCCATCAGGGAGCGGAGCACAGATACGCAGTATTTT.

Only a few counts were recorded for this clonotype. CDR3 DNA sequence: TGTGCCAGCAGCCATCCAGGGGGCGAGGCTGAAGCTTTCTTT. This gives the protein CASSHPGGEAEAFF. V gene TRBV3-2 combines with J gene TRBJ1-1; the table's D gene call, TRBD1, was not cross checked with the DNA. TRBV3-2 has pseudogene status. This CDR3 has 14 amino acids.

The chain employs TRBV6-2 or TRBV6-3 and TRBJ2-7, with 10 positions matching TRBD2. The V gene end was trimmed by 3 bases and the J gene end by 3 bases; junction bases not matched to a gene: 14. From germline, CDR1 is MNHEY and CDR2 SVGEGT. The CDR3 loop spans 18 amino acids. CDR3 sequence: CASSYSLAGVGERYEQYF. The CDR3 nucleotides read TGTGCCAGCAGTTATAGTCTAGCGGGAGTCGGCGAGCGCTACGAGCAGTACTTC.

This clonotype was recorded many times. V is TRBV6-5 and J is TRBJ2-3, with D possibly TRBD1 on 6 matching bases. Germline lookup yields CDR1 MNHEY and CDR2 SVGAGI. The V end was cut by 3 bases, the J end by 3 bases, with 7 bases between. This CDR3 is built from 13 residues. CDR3 sequence reads: CASSYRGTDTQYF. CDR3 DNA: TGTGCCAGCAGTTATAGGGGGACAGATACGCAGTATTTT.

This clonotype was counted many times. V is TRBV12-3 or TRBV12-4 and J is TRBJ2-1; 10 nucleotides line up with TRBD2. After removal of 3 bases from V and 4 bases from J, the junction contained 3 bases not matched to a gene. The length of the CDR3 is 15 residues. The CDR3 nucleotides are TGTGCCAGCAGTTTTAGGACTAGCGGATACAATGAGCAGTTCTTC. Amino acid sequence: CASSFRTSGYNEQFF.

The chain combines TRBV6-1 with TRBJ2-2; D is possibly TRBD1 or TRBD2 (6 bases each). This CDR3 is 16 amino acids long. Germline V gives CDR1 MNHNS, CDR2 SASEGT. V was clipped by 7 bases and J by 4 bases, with 19 bases between them. The CDR3 spells CASTTRGGRGTGELFF. The CDR3 region has the DNA TGTGCCAGCACCACGAGAGGGGGGCGTGGCACCGGGGAGCTGTTTTTT.

There are a few counts of this clonotype. The rearrangement links TRBV12-3 or TRBV12-4 to TRBJ1-1; 11 bases are a match to TRBD1. The junction had 6 bases not matched to a gene; V was cut back by 5 bases and J by 7 bases. The CDR3 length is 14 residues. The CDR3 DNA reads as TGTGCCAGCAGTAATGGACAGGGGGCTTTTGAAGCTTTCTTT. It yields the protein CASSNGQGAFEAFF.

Only a few counts were recorded for this clonotype. The gene calls are TRBV29-1 and TRBJ1-2; D remains unclear. V was trimmed by 6 bases and J by 4 bases, leaving 9 bases between them. The CDR3 spans 11 residues. Germline V CDR1 and CDR2: SQVTM, ANQGSEA. The CDR3 region is CSVREGYGYTF. The CDR3 DNA sequence: TGCAGCGTCCGAGAGGGCTATGGCTACACCTTC.

This clonotype was counted between two and nine times. The rearrangement joins TRBV7-3 to TRBJ1-1, with D maybe TRBD1 (5 bases). Germline assignment: CDR1 SGHTA and CDR2 FQGTGA. The CDR3 sequence is 14 residues long. Between the trimmed V and J ends, which lost 0 bases and 4 bases, there was a span of 9 bases. The CDR3, as DNA: TGTGCCAGCAGCTTAACCCAGGGCCTCACTGAAGCTTTCTTT. Its protein product is CASSLTQGLTEAFF.

The table lists this clonotype with many counts. This chain connects TRBV28 to TRBJ2-2, with TRBD1 identical over 9 bases. Germline trimming cut 3 bases from V and 1 base from J; bases unmatched to any gene: 3. The CDR3 sequence is 16 residues long. Germline CDR1 is MDHEN and CDR2 is SYDVKM. The DNA of the CDR3 is TGTGCCAGCAGTTTTTTGGGACAGGGGAACACCGGGGAGCTGTTTTTT. Its protein is CASSFLGQGNTGELFF.

This clonotype was observed a handful of times. The chain links TRBV11-2 to TRBJ2-7; TRBD1 or TRBD2 may be the D gene (6 bases each). The V end was cut by 11 bases, the J end by 1 base, with 12 bases between. Germline CDR1 reads SGHAT; CDR2 reads FQNNGV. This CDR3 region has 12 residues. The DNA of the CDR3 is TGTGCCTGCGGAGGGGGGTCCTACGAGCAGTACGTC. Residues: CACGGGSYEQYV.

This clonotype was recorded a few times. V is TRBV20-1 and J is TRBJ1-2; D remains unclear. CDR3 length: 14 residues. CDR1 and CDR2 (germline): DFQATT, SNEGSKA (reference sequence). V was cut by 1 base and J by 4 bases, with 13 bases left in between. Here the CDR3 reads CSARVKGSGYGYTF. In nucleotides, the CDR3 is TGCAGTGCTAGAGTTAAGGGATCGGGCTATGGCTACACCTTC.

This clonotype was seen many times. V usage is TRBV12-3 or TRBV12-4 and J usage is TRBJ1-3; D remains unclear. The germline V and J ends were trimmed by 5 bases and 0 bases, with 8 bases remaining between them. This CDR3 has 14 residues. This chain's CDR3 is CASSPGNSGNTIYF. DNA of the CDR3: TGTGCCAGCAGTCCGGGAAACTCTGGAAACACCATATATTTT.

The chain couples TRBV12-3 or TRBV12-4 to TRBJ2-7, with 7 bases that match TRBD1. Trimming took 6 bases from V and 3 from J; bases not matched to a gene: 11. The CDR3 has 15 amino acids. DNA of the CDR3: TGTGCCAGCAGCCCGCTTCGGACAGGTGTCTACGAGCAGTACTTC. Translating gives CASSPLRTGVYEQYF.

J is TRBJ2-2 and V is TRBV10-3; 14 bases align to TRBD2. Germline-derived CDR1 and CDR2 are ENHRY and SYGVKD. The CDR3 runs to 17 residues. V lost 3 bases and J lost 1; bases outside the gene matches: 1. The CDR3 sequence is CAISDGTSGGNTGELFF. The DNA for the CDR3 is TGTGCCATCAGTGATGGGACTAGCGGGGGGAACACCGGGGAGCTGTTTTTT.